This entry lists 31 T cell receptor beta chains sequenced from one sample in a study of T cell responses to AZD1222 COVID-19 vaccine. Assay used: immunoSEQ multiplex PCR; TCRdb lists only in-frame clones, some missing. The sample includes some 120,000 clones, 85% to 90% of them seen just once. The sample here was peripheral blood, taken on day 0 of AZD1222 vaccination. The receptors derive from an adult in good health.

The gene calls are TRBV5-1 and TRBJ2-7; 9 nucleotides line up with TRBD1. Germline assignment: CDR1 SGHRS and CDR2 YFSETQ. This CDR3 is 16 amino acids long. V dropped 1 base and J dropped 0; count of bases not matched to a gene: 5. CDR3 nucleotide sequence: TGCGCCAGCAGCTTGCAGGGACAGGGCCTCTCCTACGAGCAGTACTTC. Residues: CASSLQGQGLSYEQYF.

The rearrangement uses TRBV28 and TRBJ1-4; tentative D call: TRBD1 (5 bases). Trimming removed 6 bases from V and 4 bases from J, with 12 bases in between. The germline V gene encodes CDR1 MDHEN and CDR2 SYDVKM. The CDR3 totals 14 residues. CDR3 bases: TGTGCCAGCAGACCCGGGACGCTTAATGAAAAACTGTTTTTT. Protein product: CASRPGTLNEKLFF.

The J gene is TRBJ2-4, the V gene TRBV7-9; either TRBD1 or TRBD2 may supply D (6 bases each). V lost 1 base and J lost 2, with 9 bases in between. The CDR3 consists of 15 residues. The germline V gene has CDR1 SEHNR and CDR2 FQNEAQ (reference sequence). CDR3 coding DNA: TGTGCCAGCAGCTTAGTGGGGGGCTCCAAAAACATTCAGTACTTC. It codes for CASSLVGGSKNIQYF.

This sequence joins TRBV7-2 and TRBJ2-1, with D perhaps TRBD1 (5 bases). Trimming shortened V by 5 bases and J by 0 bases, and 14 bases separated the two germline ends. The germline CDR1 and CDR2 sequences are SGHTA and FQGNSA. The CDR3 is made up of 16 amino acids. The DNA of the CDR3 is TGTGCCAGCAGCCCGTTTCCAAGGGGCTCCTACAATGAGCAGTTCTTC. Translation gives CASSPFPRGSYNEQFF. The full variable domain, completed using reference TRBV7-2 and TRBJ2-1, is GAGVSQSPSNKVTEKGKDVELRCDPISGHTALYWYRQSLGQGLEFLIYFQGNSAPDKSGLPSDRFSAERTGGSVSTLTIQRTQQEDSAVYLCASSPFPRGSYNEQFFGPGTRLTVL.

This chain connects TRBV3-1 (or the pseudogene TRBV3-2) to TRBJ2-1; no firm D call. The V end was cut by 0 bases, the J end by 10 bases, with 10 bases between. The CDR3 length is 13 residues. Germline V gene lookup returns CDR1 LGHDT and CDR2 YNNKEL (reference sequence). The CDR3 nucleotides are TGTGCCAGCAGCCAAGACTTACGGTGGGAGCAGTTCTTC. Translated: CASSQDLRWEQFF.

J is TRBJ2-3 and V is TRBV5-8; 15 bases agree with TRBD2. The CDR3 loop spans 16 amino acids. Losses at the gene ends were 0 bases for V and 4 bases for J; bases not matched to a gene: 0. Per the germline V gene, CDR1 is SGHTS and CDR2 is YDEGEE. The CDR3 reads CASSLGTSGRADTQYF. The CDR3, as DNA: TGTGCCAGCAGCTTGGGGACTAGCGGGAGGGCAGATACGCAGTATTTT.

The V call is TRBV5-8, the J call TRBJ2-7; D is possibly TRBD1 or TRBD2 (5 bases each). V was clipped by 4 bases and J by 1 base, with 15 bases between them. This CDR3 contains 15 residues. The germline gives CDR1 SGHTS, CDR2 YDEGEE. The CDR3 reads CASSRRPGSSYEQYF. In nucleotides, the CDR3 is TGTGCCAGCAGCCGCCGCCCAGGGAGTTCCTACGAGCAGTACTTC.

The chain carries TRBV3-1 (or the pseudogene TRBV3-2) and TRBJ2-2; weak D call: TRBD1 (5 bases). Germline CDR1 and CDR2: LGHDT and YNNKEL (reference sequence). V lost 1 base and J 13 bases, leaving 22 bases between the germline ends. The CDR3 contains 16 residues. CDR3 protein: CASSQVRAGSVEVLFF. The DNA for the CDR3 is TGTGCCAGCAGCCAAGTAAGGGCAGGGTCTGTTGAGGTGCTGTTTTTT.

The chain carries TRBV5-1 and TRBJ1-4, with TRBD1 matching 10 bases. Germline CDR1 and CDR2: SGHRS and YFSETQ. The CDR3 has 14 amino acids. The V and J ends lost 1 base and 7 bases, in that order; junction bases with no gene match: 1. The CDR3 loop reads CASSLRQGAEKLFF. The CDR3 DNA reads TGCGCCAGCAGCTTGAGACAGGGGGCTGAAAAACTGTTTTTT.

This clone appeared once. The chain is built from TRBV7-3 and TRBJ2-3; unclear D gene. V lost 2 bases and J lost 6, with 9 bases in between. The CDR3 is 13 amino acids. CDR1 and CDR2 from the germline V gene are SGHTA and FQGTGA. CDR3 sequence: CASSLSLGDTQYF. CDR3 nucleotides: TGTGCCAGCAGCTTATCTCTGGGGGATACGCAGTATTTT.

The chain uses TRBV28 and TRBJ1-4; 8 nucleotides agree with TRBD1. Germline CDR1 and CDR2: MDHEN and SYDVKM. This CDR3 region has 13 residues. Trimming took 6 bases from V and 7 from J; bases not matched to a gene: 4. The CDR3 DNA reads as TGTGCCAGCAGGGGGACAGGTAGTGAAAAACTGTTTTTT. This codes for CASRGTGSEKLFF.

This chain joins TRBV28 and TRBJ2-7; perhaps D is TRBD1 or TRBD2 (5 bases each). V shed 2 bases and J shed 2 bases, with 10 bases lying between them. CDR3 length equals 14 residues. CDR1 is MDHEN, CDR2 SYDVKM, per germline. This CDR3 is CASSLTGRAYEQYF. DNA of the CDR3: TGTGCCAGCAGTTTAACGGGACGTGCCTACGAGCAGTACTTC.

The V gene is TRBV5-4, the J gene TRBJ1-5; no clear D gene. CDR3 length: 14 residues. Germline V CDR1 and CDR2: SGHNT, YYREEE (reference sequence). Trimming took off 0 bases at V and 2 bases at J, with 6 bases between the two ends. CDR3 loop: CASSLAGGNQPQHF. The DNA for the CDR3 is TGTGCCAGCAGCTTGGCCGGCGGCAATCAGCCCCAGCATTTT.

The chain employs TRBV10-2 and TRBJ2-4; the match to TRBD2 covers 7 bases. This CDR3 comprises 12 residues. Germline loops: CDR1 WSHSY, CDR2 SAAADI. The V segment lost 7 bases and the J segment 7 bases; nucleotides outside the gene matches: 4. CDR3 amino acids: CASMGGNNIQYF. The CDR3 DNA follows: TGCGCCAGCATGGGGGGGAACAACATTCAGTACTTC.

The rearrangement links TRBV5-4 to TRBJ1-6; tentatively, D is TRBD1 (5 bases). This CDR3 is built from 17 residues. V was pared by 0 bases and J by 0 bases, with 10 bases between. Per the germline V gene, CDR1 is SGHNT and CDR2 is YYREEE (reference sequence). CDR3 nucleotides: TGTGCCAGCAGCTTGGCGCAGGGTGCCTCCTATAATTCACCCCTCCACTTT. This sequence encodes CASSLAQGASYNSPLHF.

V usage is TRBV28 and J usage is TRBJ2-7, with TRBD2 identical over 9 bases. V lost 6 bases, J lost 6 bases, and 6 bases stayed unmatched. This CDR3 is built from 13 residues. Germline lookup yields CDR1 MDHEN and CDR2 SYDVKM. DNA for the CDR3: TGTGCCAGCAGCCTGGGACTAGCAGGCGAGCAGTACTTC. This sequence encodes CASSLGLAGEQYF. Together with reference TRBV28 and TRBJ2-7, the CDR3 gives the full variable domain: DVKVTQSSRYLVKRTGEKVFLECVQDMDHENMFWYRQDPGLGLRLIYFSYDVKMKEKGDIPEGYSVSREKKERFSLILESASTNQTSMYLCASSLGLAGEQYFGPGTRLTVT.

The CDR3 DNA follows: TGTGCCAGCAAGGCGGGACAGGGCGGTAACACCATATATTTT. Encoded protein: CASKAGQGGNTIYF. The chain has TRBV28 and TRBJ1-3, with 9 bases that match TRBD1. CDR3 length equals 14 residues. V lost 7 bases and J lost 7; bases outside the gene matches: 8. The V gene's germline CDR1 is MDHEN and CDR2 SYDVKM.

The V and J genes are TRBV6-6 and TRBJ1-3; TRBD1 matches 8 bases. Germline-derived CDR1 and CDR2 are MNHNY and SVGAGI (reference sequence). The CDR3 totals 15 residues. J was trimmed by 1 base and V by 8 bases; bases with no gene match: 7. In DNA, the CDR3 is TGTGCCAGCGGGGCCAGGGGGCAGTCTGGAAACACCATATATTTT. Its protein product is CASGARGQSGNTIYF.

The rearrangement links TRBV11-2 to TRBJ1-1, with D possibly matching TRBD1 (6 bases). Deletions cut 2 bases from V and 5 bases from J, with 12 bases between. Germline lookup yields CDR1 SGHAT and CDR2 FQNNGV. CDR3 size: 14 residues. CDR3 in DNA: TGTGCCAGCAGCTTACAGGGGCTGATGACTGAAGCTTTCTTT. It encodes CASSLQGLMTEAFF.

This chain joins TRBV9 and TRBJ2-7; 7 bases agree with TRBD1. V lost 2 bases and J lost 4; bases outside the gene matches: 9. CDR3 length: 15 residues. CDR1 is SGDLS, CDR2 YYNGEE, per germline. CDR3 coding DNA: TGTGCCAGCAGCGTTCGCGGAGACAGGGCTTACGAGCAGTACTTC. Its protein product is CASSVRGDRAYEQYF.

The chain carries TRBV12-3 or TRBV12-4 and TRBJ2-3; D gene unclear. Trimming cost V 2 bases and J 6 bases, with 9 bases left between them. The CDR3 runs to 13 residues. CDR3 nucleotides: TGTGCCAGCAGTTTACAGCTGGAGGATACGCAGTATTTT. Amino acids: CASSLQLEDTQYF.

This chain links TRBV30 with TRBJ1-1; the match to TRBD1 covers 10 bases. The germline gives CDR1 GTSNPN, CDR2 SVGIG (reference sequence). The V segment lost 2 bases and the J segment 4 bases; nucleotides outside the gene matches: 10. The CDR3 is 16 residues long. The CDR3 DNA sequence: TGTGCCTGGAGTACTATACAAAGGACAGGGGGCACTGAAGCTTTCTTT. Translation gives CAWSTIQRTGGTEAFF.

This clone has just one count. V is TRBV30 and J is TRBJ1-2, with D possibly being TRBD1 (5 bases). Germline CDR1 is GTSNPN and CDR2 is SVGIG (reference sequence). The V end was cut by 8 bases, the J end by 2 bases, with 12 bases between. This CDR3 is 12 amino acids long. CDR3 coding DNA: TGTGCCCTTGAAGGGACGAACTATGGCTACACCTTC. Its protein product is CALEGTNYGYTF. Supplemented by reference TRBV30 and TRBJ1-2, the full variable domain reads SQTIHQWPATLVQPVGSPLSLECTVEGTSNPNLYWYRQAAGRGLQLLFYSVGIGQISSEVPQNLSASRPQDRQFILSSKKLLLSDSGFYLCALEGTNYGYTFGSGTRLTVV.

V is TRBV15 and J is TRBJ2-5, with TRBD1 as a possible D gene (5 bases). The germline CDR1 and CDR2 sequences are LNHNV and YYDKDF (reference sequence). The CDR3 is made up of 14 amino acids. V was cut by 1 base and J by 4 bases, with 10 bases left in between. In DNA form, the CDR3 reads TGTGCCACCAGCAGAGGCAGGGTAGGAGAGACCCAGTACTTC. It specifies CATSRGRVGETQYF.

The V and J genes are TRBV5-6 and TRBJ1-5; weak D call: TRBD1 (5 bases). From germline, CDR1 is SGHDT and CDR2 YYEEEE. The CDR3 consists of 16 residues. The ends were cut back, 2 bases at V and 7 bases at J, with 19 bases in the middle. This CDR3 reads CASSLRGPSQGQPQHF. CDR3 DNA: TGTGCCAGCAGCTTAAGGGGCCCCTCCCAAGGACAGCCCCAGCATTTT.

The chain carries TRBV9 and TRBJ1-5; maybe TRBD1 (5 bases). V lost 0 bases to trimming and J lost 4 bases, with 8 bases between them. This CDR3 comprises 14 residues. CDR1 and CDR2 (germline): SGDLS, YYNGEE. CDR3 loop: CASSVGQGNQPQHF. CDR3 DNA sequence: TGTGCCAGCAGCGTAGGGCAGGGAAATCAGCCCCAGCATTTT.

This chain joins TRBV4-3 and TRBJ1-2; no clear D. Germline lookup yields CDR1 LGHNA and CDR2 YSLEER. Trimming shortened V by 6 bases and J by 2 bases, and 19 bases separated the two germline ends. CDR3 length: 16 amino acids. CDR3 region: CASSRTPGYYNYGYTF. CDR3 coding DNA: TGCGCCAGCAGTCGAACCCCAGGTTATTACAACTATGGCTACACCTTC.

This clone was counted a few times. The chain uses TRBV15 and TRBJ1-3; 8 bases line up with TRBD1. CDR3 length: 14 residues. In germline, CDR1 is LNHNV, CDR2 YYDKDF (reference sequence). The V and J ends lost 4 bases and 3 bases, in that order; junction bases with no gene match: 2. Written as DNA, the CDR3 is TGTGCCACCAGCACAGGGGGCGTTGGAAACACCATATATTTT. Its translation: CATSTGGVGNTIYF. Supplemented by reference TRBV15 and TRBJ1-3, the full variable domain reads DAMVIQNPRYQVTQFGKPVTLSCSQTLNHNVMYWYQQKSSQAPKLLFHYYDKDFNNEADTPDNFQSRRPNTSFCFLDIRSPGLGDTAMYLCATSTGGVGNTIYFGEGSWLTVV.

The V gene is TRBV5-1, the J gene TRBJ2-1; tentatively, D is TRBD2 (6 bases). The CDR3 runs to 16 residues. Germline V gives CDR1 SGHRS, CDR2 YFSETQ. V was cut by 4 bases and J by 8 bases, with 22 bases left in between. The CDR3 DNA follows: TGCGCCAGCAGCCCGGTCAGTGGGGGAGGAAGTTATGAGCAGTTCTTC. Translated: CASSPVSGGGSYEQFF.

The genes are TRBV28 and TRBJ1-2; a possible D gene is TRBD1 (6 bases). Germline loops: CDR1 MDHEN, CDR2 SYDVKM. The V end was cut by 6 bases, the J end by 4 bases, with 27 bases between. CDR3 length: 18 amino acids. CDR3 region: CASRNRELTSPNGYGYTF. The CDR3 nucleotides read TGTGCCAGCAGAAACAGGGAGCTGACCAGCCCCAATGGCTATGGCTACACCTTC.

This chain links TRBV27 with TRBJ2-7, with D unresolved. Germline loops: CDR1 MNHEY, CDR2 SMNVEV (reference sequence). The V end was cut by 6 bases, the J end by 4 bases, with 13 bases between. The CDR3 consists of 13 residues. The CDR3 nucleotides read TGTGCCAGCAGGCCTCTTTCTGGGTACGAGCAGTACTTC. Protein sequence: CASRPLSGYEQYF.